Following are 29 T cell receptor beta chains from one sample sequenced in a study of cytotoxic CD8 clonotypes in ibrutinib-treated CLL. Clones were sequenced by immunoSEQ multiplex PCR, and TCRdb holds only the in-frame ones, with some missing. The sample carries 110,000 to 150,000 clones, 76% recorded once. The source material was PBMCs, sampled after 24 months of ibrutinib treatment. These receptors were obtained from a human donor with chronic lymphocytic leukemia.

This chain joins TRBV9 and TRBJ2-5; D unclear. With 4 bases removed from V and 2 bases from J, the gap between germline ends came to 9 bases. This CDR3 comprises 13 residues. CDR1 is SGDLS and CDR2 is YYNGEE in the germline V gene. The CDR3, as DNA: TGTGCCAGCAGCCCCCGGCCTCAAGAGACCCAGTACTTC. This sequence encodes CASSPRPQETQYF.

This chain joins TRBV6-6 and TRBJ2-5; 9 bases fit TRBD2. Germline V lookup: CDR1 MNHNY, CDR2 SVGAGI (reference sequence). The V segment lost 6 bases and the J segment 5 bases; nucleotides outside the gene matches: 4. This CDR3 has 13 amino acids. CDR3 residues: CASSRLAAETQYF. DNA of the CDR3: TGTGCCAGCAGCCGACTAGCGGCGGAGACCCAGTACTTC.

Concerning this clone: Distinct nucleotide sequences in the sample also encode this CDR3. CDR3 sequence (DNA): TGCGCCAGCAGCCAAGACGGTTTGTTAGGGGGCTACACCTTC. Its translation: CASSQDGLLGGYTF. V is TRBV4-3 and J is TRBJ1-2; no clear D gene. Germline CDR1 and CDR2: LGHNA and YSLEER. V was cut by 0 bases and J by 8 bases, with 13 bases left in between. The CDR3 has 14 amino acids.

The chain has TRBV4-3 and TRBJ2-3; D unclear. There are 15 residues in the CDR3. V was trimmed by 1 base and J by 7 bases, leaving 15 bases between them. Looked up from germline, CDR1 is LGHNA and CDR2 is YSLEER. CDR3 nucleotide sequence: TGCGCCAGCAGCCAAGGCCCGCCCCGGGTCCATACGCAGTATTTT. Translation: CASSQGPPRVHTQYF.

V usage is TRBV5-4 and J usage is TRBJ2-2, with 14 bases fitting TRBD2. The trim removed 4 bases at V and 6 bases at J, leaving 8 bases unmatched. The CDR3 is 17 residues long. Germline assignment: CDR1 SGHNT and CDR2 YYREEE (reference sequence). The CDR3 loop reads CASSPGLAGDFPGELFF. The CDR3 DNA reads TGTGCCAGCAGCCCGGGACTAGCGGGAGACTTTCCCGGGGAGCTGTTTTTT. The full variable domain, rest sourced from reference TRBV5-4 and TRBJ2-2, is ETGVTQSPTHLIKTRGQQVTLRCSSQSGHNTVSWYQQALGQGPQFIFQYYREEENGRGNFPPRFSGLQFPNYSSELNVNALELDDSALYLCASSPGLAGDFPGELFFGEGSRLTVL.

In DNA form, the CDR3 reads TGTGCCAGCAGCTTGGTGGGGGGGGATCAGCCCCAGCATTTT. Its protein is CASSLVGGDQPQHF. The chain links TRBV7-2 to TRBJ1-5; possibly TRBD1 for D (5 bases). Trimming took 3 bases from V and 5 from J, leaving 11 bases between them. The CDR3 totals 14 residues. The germline gives CDR1 SGHTA, CDR2 FQGNSA.

The CDR3 nucleotides are TGTGCCAGCACTCGAAGTCTGGGCACCGGGGAGCTGTTTTTT. Protein: CASTRSLGTGELFF. V usage is TRBV11-2 and J usage is TRBJ2-2, with D hard to call. The germline V and J ends were trimmed by 7 bases and 4 bases, with 13 bases remaining between them. Germline assignment: CDR1 SGHAT and CDR2 FQNNGV. The CDR3 consists of 14 residues.

The chain has TRBV4-3 and TRBJ2-7; tentative D call: TRBD1 (6 bases). V lost 1 base and J 0 bases, leaving 10 bases between the germline ends. CDR1 and CDR2 (germline): LGHNA, YSLEER. This CDR3 is 15 amino acids long. The CDR3 sequence is CASSQGTVSSYEQYF. In nucleotides, the CDR3 is TGCGCCAGCAGCCAAGGGACAGTAAGCTCCTACGAGCAGTACTTC.

V usage is TRBV28 and J usage is TRBJ1-5; unclear D gene. The CDR3 has 12 residues. The V end was cut by 8 bases, the J end by 4 bases, with 9 bases between. Per germline, CDR1 MDHEN and CDR2 SYDVKM. The CDR3 region has the DNA TGTGCCAGCGTCGTGCGGAATCAGCCCCAGCATTTT. Translation: CASVVRNQPQHF.

This chain connects TRBV15 to TRBJ2-5; 9 nucleotides match TRBD2. CDR1 and CDR2 (germline): LNHNV, YYDKDF (reference sequence). The CDR3 is made up of 15 amino acids. The V gene end was trimmed by 1 base and the J gene end by 4 bases; junction bases not matched to a gene: 4. In DNA, the CDR3 is TGTGCCACCAGCAGAGCCGCGGGGGGGAGAGAGACCCAGTACTTC. Residues: CATSRAAGGRETQYF.

A word on this clone: Mismatch with germline at one junction end may stem from a read error. The chain recombines TRBV7-9 with TRBJ2-7, with TRBD2 matching over 13 bases. CDR3 length equals 15 residues. CDR1 SEHNR and CDR2 FQNEAQ come from the germline V gene (reference sequence). The CDR3 bases are TGTGCCAGAAGCTCGGGACTAGCGGGACTCAACGAGCAGTACTTC. It encodes CARSSGLAGLNEQYF. Complete variable domain (other parts from reference TRBV7-9 and TRBJ2-7): DTGVSQNPRHKITKRGQNVTFRCDPISEHNRLYWYRQTLGQGPEFLTYFQNEAQLEKSRLLSDRFSAERPKGSFSTLEIQRTEQGDSAMYLCARSSGLAGLNEQYFGPGTRLTVT.

In this sample, this clone turned up many times. The V and J genes are TRBV2 and TRBJ2-7; maybe TRBD2 (5 bases). V shed 3 bases and J shed 5 bases, with 11 bases lying between them. Germline-derived CDR1 and CDR2 are SNHLY and FYNNEI. This CDR3 is built from 13 residues. CDR3: CASSDGVWNEQYF. DNA for the CDR3: TGTGCCAGCAGTGACGGGGTTTGGAACGAGCAGTACTTC.

The rearrangement uses TRBV9 and TRBJ1-3; 10 bases are shared with TRBD1. This CDR3 region has 15 residues. CDR1 and CDR2 (germline): SGDLS, YYNGEE. V lost 4 bases, J lost 4 bases, and 5 bases stayed unmatched. CDR3 protein: CASSLGQGGGNTIYF. The CDR3 nucleotides read TGTGCCAGCAGCCTCGGACAGGGGGGAGGAAACACCATATATTTT.

This chain links TRBV28 with TRBJ2-3; 7 nucleotides line up with TRBD1. Germline V gene sequence: CDR1 MDHEN, CDR2 SYDVKM. Trimming removed 6 bases from V and 4 bases from J; junction bases left unmatched: 4. This CDR3 is 13 amino acids long. The CDR3 sequence: CASRPQGADTQYF. CDR3 nucleotides: TGTGCCAGCAGACCCCAGGGGGCAGATACGCAGTATTTT.

The genes are TRBV10-3 and TRBJ2-7; 9 nucleotides align to TRBD1. The V gene's germline CDR1 is ENHRY and CDR2 SYGVKD. The CDR3 contains 13 residues. Trimming cost V 8 bases and J 3 bases; bases outside gene matches: 5. This CDR3 reads CAIRQGGNYEQYF. The CDR3 DNA reads TGTGCCATCCGACAGGGGGGCAACTACGAGCAGTACTTC.

The chain recombines TRBV7-2 with TRBJ1-3; perhaps TRBD1 as D (5 bases). V shed 5 bases and J shed 5 bases, with 22 bases lying between them. The CDR3 runs 17 residues. Germline CDR1 SGHTA, CDR2 FQGNSA. The DNA for the CDR3 is TGTGCCAGCAGCGCAACTGTGGGGCTTGGTGCTAGAAACACCATATATTTT. It specifies CASSATVGLGARNTIYF.

This clone was counted a few times. The chain recombines TRBV7-6 with TRBJ2-7, with TRBD1 identical over 7 bases. This CDR3 contains 12 residues. Germline CDR1 and CDR2: SGHVS and FNYEAQ. With V trimmed by 5 bases and J by 3 bases, 1 base remained unmatched. The CDR3 is CASSGDSYEQYF. CDR3 sequence (DNA): TGTGCCAGCAGCGGGGACAGCTACGAGCAGTACTTC.

The chain couples TRBV7-2 to TRBJ2-5; a possible D gene is TRBD1 (5 bases). V dropped 2 bases and J dropped 7 bases, with 11 bases sitting between them. The CDR3 has 13 amino acids. Germline CDR1 is SGHTA and CDR2 is FQGNSA. The CDR3 loop reads CASSLSPQGTQYF. CDR3 nucleotide sequence: TGTGCCAGCAGCTTAAGCCCCCAGGGGACCCAGTACTTC.

The chain uses TRBV11-3 and TRBJ1-1; D ambiguous. The CDR3 runs 14 residues. Trimming took 5 bases from V and 6 from J, leaving 16 bases between them. Germline V CDR1 and CDR2: SGHNT, YENEEA. In DNA, the CDR3 is TGTGCCAGCAGCCCGGGCCACCCTGGGTCTGAAGCTTTCTTT. The encoded protein is CASSPGHPGSEAFF.

The V call is TRBV6-1, the J call TRBJ1-2, with unresolved D. The germline V gene has CDR1 MNHNS and CDR2 SASEGT. Trimming removed 6 bases from V and 8 bases from J, with 16 bases in between. The CDR3 contains 13 residues. The CDR3 DNA follows: TGTGCCAGCAGCCCCCGATCCACGGAGGGCTACACCTTC. Protein sequence: CASSPRSTEGYTF.

V usage is TRBV28 and J usage is TRBJ2-3; D not certain. The CDR3 sequence is 14 residues long. Trimming shortened V by 5 bases and J by 5 bases, and 14 bases separated the two germline ends. Germline V CDR1 and CDR2: MDHEN, SYDVKM. CDR3 coding DNA: TGTGCCAGCAGTGAAGTGCGGTACCAAGATACGCAGTATTTT. It specifies CASSEVRYQDTQYF.

This chain connects TRBV5-3 to TRBJ2-1, with 12 bases fitting TRBD2. TRBV5-3 qualifies as an ORF whose function is uncertain. This CDR3 is built from 14 residues. The junction had 7 bases not matched to a gene; V was cut back by 0 bases and J by 15 bases. Here the CDR3 DNA reads TGTGCCAGAAGCTTGGCGTCTAGCGGGAGGGGGTGGTTCTTC. Protein: CARSLASSGRGWFF.

The V and J genes are TRBV4-2 and TRBJ1-1, with D possibly TRBD1 on 6 matching bases. Trimming took 1 base from V and 11 from J, leaving 14 bases between them. The CDR3 consists of 13 residues. Germline V gene lookup returns CDR1 LGHNA and CDR2 YNFKEQ. CDR3 residues: CASSQGGGSRAFF. CDR3 nucleotide sequence: TGTGCCAGCAGCCAAGGGGGGGGCAGCCGGGCTTTCTTT.

V gene TRBV15 combines with J gene TRBJ2-2; D assignment may be TRBD1 or TRBD2 (5 bases each). The V gene's germline CDR1 is LNHNV and CDR2 YYDKDF (reference sequence). CDR3 length equals 16 residues. With 4 bases removed from V and 3 bases from J, the gap between germline ends came to 15 bases. The CDR3: CATSKAAGTYTGELFF. The CDR3, as DNA: TGTGCCACCAGCAAAGCCGCAGGGACCTACACCGGGGAGCTGTTTTTT.

Only one count was recorded for this clone. The chain joins TRBV7-3 to TRBJ2-5; 8 positions agree with TRBD1. CDR3 length: 15 residues. The germline CDR1 and CDR2 sequences are SGHTA and FQGTGA. V shed 5 bases and J 7 bases; nucleotides not matched to a gene: 12. CDR3 DNA sequence: TGTGCCAGCAGCCCCACCGGACAGGGTGGAGGGACCCAGTACTTC. The encoded protein is CASSPTGQGGGTQYF.

V gene TRBV6-1 combines with J gene TRBJ1-6; the D gene is possibly TRBD1 (5 bases). Trimming shortened V by 5 bases and J by 7 bases, and 6 bases separated the two germline ends. Germline loops: CDR1 MNHNS, CDR2 SASEGT. The CDR3 has 12 amino acids. In DNA, the CDR3 is TGTGCCAGCAGTCGACAGAATTCACCCCTCCACTTT. Amino acid sequence: CASSRQNSPLHF.

The rearrangement uses TRBV15 and TRBJ2-5; a weak D match, TRBD1 (5 bases). This CDR3 is 12 amino acids long. V lost 3 bases, J lost 5 bases, and 7 bases lay in between. Germline CDR1 and CDR2: LNHNV and YYDKDF (reference sequence). CDR3 nucleotides: TGTGCCACCAGCAGTGGGGCTGAGACCCAGTACTTC. This encodes CATSSGAETQYF.

In its sample, this clone was seen many times. The chain links TRBV28 to TRBJ1-2, with TRBD1 matching over 7 bases. Germline CDR1 MDHEN, CDR2 SYDVKM. With V trimmed by 4 bases and J by 8 bases, 10 bases remained unmatched. The CDR3 runs to 14 residues. CDR3 region: CASSWSSRGQGYTF. The CDR3 DNA follows: TGTGCCAGCAGTTGGTCCTCTCGGGGACAGGGCTACACCTTC.

The chain couples TRBV7-2 to TRBJ1-5; D call uncertain. V lost 5 bases and J 5 bases, leaving 10 bases between the germline ends. Germline lookup yields CDR1 SGHTA and CDR2 FQGNSA. This CDR3 has 13 residues. In DNA form, the CDR3 reads TGTGCCAGCAGCCCGGCTGGGGATCAGCCCCAGCATTTT. Protein sequence: CASSPAGDQPQHF. Full variable domain (outside the CDR3, taken from reference TRBV7-2 and TRBJ1-5): GAGVSQSPSNKVTEKGKDVELRCDPISGHTALYWYRQSLGQGLEFLIYFQGNSAPDKSGLPSDRFSAERTGGSVSTLTIQRTQQEDSAVYLCASSPAGDQPQHFGDGTRLSIL.